The 15 T cell receptor beta chains below come from one sample, sequenced in a study of blood T cell repertoires in COVID-19. Sequenced by immunoSEQ multiplex PCR; TCRdb stores in-frame clones only, minus some. The table shows over 200,000 clones, with roughly 84% occurring only once. The specimen was peripheral blood. The receptors here all came from a man aged 35-49 years who had recovered from COVID-19.

The V and J genes are TRBV5-6 and TRBJ2-7, with D unclear. V gave up 0 bases and J gave up 0 bases, with 10 bases separating them. CDR1 is SGHDT and CDR2 is YYEEEE in the germline V gene. CDR3 length equals 15 residues. The CDR3 region is CASSLVRPPSYEQYF. CDR3 in DNA: TGTGCCAGCAGCTTGGTCAGGCCCCCCTCCTACGAGCAGTACTTC.

This clone was observed a single time. The CDR3 sequence: CASSSRTVRSEKLFF. In nucleotides, the CDR3 is TGTGCCAGCAGTTCCCGGACAGTCAGGAGCGAAAAACTGTTTTTT. The chain has TRBV27 and TRBJ1-4; maybe TRBD1 (6 bases). Deletions cut 4 bases from V and 8 bases from J, with 17 bases between. The V gene's germline CDR1 is MNHEY and CDR2 SMNVEV (reference sequence). The CDR3 covers 15 residues.

V is TRBV11-3 and J is TRBJ2-7, with 8 positions matching TRBD2. V shed 0 bases and J 6 bases; nucleotides not matched to a gene: 7. Germline assignment: CDR1 SGHNT and CDR2 YENEEA. The CDR3 covers 15 residues. Here the CDR3 reads CASSLEESGGREQYF. For the CDR3, the DNA is TGTGCCAGCAGCTTAGAGGAGTCGGGGGGGCGCGAGCAGTACTTC.

This chain joins TRBV5-1 and TRBJ2-1, with a possible D match to TRBD1 (5 bases). Germline V gene sequence: CDR1 SGHRS, CDR2 YFSETQ. V was shortened by 6 bases and J by 0 bases, with 16 bases between the two germline ends. The CDR3 spans 16 residues. The CDR3 DNA reads TGCGCCAGCAACCCAAAAAGGGGCCCCTCCTACAATGAGCAGTTCTTC. Amino acids: CASNPKRGPSYNEQFF.

Of note for this clone: The junction departs from germline at one end; a sequencing error may be responsible. V gene TRBV3-1 (or the pseudogene TRBV3-2) combines with J gene TRBJ2-7; possible D gene TRBD1, 6 bases. Germline V gives CDR1 LGHDT, CDR2 YNNKEL (reference sequence). The length of the CDR3 is 14 residues. The CDR3 here is CASSQDASYGQLDF. In DNA, the CDR3 is TGTGCCAGCAGCCAAGATGCTTCCTACGGACAGCTAGACTTC.

V usage is TRBV5-6 and J usage is TRBJ1-6, with no clear D. Germline CDR1 is SGHDT and CDR2 is YYEEEE. V was clipped by 4 bases and J by 9 bases, with 14 bases between them. This CDR3 is 14 amino acids long. In DNA, the CDR3 is TGTGCCAGCAGCGAAACCTACGTCGGTTCACCCCTCCACTTT. This translates into CASSETYVGSPLHF.

The chain is built from TRBV19 and TRBJ1-1; weak D call: TRBD1 (6 bases). V shed 6 bases and J shed 3 bases, with 8 bases lying between them. Germline V CDR1 and CDR2: LNHDA, SQIVND (reference sequence). The CDR3 totals 12 residues. Here the CDR3 reads CASRGGDTEAFF. In DNA, the CDR3 is TGTGCCAGTAGAGGGGGGGACACTGAAGCTTTCTTT.

The V gene is TRBV29-1, the J gene TRBJ1-5; the D gene is possibly TRBD1 (6 bases). CDR1 and CDR2 (germline): SQVTM, ANQGSEA. V was shortened by 6 bases and J by 6 bases, with 15 bases between the two germline ends. The CDR3 contains 13 residues. This CDR3 is CSVGGGVGQPQHF. CDR3 sequence (DNA): TGCAGCGTGGGAGGGGGGGTTGGTCAGCCCCAGCATTTT.

Only a few counts were recorded for this clone. The chain combines TRBV6-5 with TRBJ2-7; 7 bases are shared with TRBD2. J lost 1 base, V lost 2 bases, and 8 bases had no gene match. This CDR3 is built from 16 residues. CDR1 and CDR2 from the germline V gene are MNHEY and SVGAGI. CDR3 in DNA: TGTGCCAGCAGTTACGGGCTAGCGGACCTTTCCTACGAGCAGTACTTC. Encoded protein: CASSYGLADLSYEQYF.

This clone was seen a handful of times. This chain joins TRBV6-2 or TRBV6-3 and TRBJ2-4; 8 bases are shared with TRBD2. The J segment lost 8 bases and the V segment lost 6 bases, leaving 21 bases of the junction unmatched. CDR3 length equals 18 residues. The germline gives CDR1 MNHEY, CDR2 SVGEGT. For the CDR3, the DNA is TGTGCCAGCAGCTCCCCCCCGGGAGGGACACCTGCATGGGACATTCAGTACTTC. Translation gives CASSSPPGGTPAWDIQYF.

This chain links TRBV24-1 with TRBJ2-2; TRBD1 agrees at 9 bases. The V and J ends lost 5 bases and 3 bases, in that order; junction bases with no gene match: 6. Germline CDR1 and CDR2: KGHDR and SFDVKD. The CDR3 loop spans 16 amino acids. In nucleotides, the CDR3 is TGTGCCACCAGTGGCGAACAGGGGGCCCACACCGGGGAGCTGTTTTTT. Protein: CATSGEQGAHTGELFF.

This chain joins TRBV27 and TRBJ1-1, with TRBD1 matching 7 bases. The germline V gene has CDR1 MNHEY and CDR2 SMNVEV (reference sequence). V was pared by 5 bases and J by 2 bases, with 8 bases of the junction left unmatched. The CDR3 spans 15 residues. CDR3 in amino acids: CASSGASGGNTEAFF. The CDR3 DNA sequence: TGTGCCAGCAGTGGCGCTTCAGGGGGTAACACTGAAGCTTTCTTT.

The genes are TRBV7-2 and TRBJ2-7; 9 bases are a match to TRBD2. Germline assignment: CDR1 SGHTA and CDR2 FQGNSA. The CDR3 has 15 residues. Trimming removed 5 bases from V and 1 base from J; junction bases left unmatched: 6. CDR3 nucleotides: TGTGCCAGCAGCCTAGGACTAGCGAGGTCCTACGAGCAGTACTTC. It encodes CASSLGLARSYEQYF. Combining the CDR3 with reference TRBV7-2 and TRBJ2-7 gives the whole variable domain GAGVSQSPSNKVTEKGKDVELRCDPISGHTALYWYRQSLGQGLEFLIYFQGNSAPDKSGLPSDRFSAERTGGSVSTLTIQRTQQEDSAVYLCASSLGLARSYEQYFGPGTRLTVT.

V usage is TRBV6-2 or TRBV6-3 and J usage is TRBJ1-6, with 7 bases that match TRBD1. This CDR3 comprises 20 residues. Trimming removed 1 base from V and 0 bases from J; junction bases left unmatched: 12. The germline V gene has CDR1 MNHEY and CDR2 SVGEGT. In nucleotides, the CDR3 is TGTGCCAGCAGTTACTACCCCTTGGCGGACAGGAGCTCCTATAATTCACCCCTCCACTTT. This codes for CASSYYPLADRSSYNSPLHF.

The V and J genes are TRBV5-4 and TRBJ2-7; 8 bases map to TRBD1. The V gene's germline CDR1 is SGHNT and CDR2 YYREEE (reference sequence). V was clipped by 4 bases and J by 2 bases; unmatched bases: 5. CDR3 length: 14 amino acids. The CDR3 DNA follows: TGTGCCAGCAGCCCGACAGGGGTTCCCTACGAGCAGTACTTC. Amino acid sequence: CASSPTGVPYEQYF.